The 10 T cell receptor beta chains presented below share a single source sample, sequenced in a study of T cell responses to AZD1222 COVID-19 vaccine. Measured with immunoSEQ multiplex PCR; TCRdb has only the in-frame clones, and not every one. The data hold roughly 200,000 clones, with around 92% observed a single time. This specimen was peripheral blood, taken on day 0 of AZD1222 vaccination. Every receptor here comes from an adult in good health.

This rearrangement joins TRBV6-5 to TRBJ1-3; D is ambiguous. With 6 bases removed from V and 0 bases from J, the gap between germline ends came to 6 bases. There are 13 residues in the CDR3. Germline CDR1 MNHEY, CDR2 SVGAGI. The CDR3 DNA is TGTGCCAGCAGCAAGAGCTCTGGAAACACCATATATTTT. It codes for CASSKSSGNTIYF.

This clone was detected once. The J gene is TRBJ1-4, the V gene TRBV19; TRBD1 might be the D (5 bases). Looked up from germline, CDR1 is LNHDA and CDR2 is SQIVND (reference sequence). The CDR3 runs to 16 residues. Deletions cut 3 bases from V and 0 bases from J, with 11 bases between. This CDR3 is CASSIWGKSTNEKLFF. CDR3 nucleotide sequence: TGTGCCAGTAGTATCTGGGGGAAATCAACTAATGAAAAACTGTTTTTT.

The V gene is TRBV9, the J gene TRBJ1-6; D not certain. This CDR3 spans 12 amino acids. Germline V lookup: CDR1 SGDLS, CDR2 YYNGEE. Trimming cost V 3 bases and J 5 bases, with 3 bases left between them. DNA for the CDR3: TGTGCCAGCAGCGGGGATAATTCACCCCTCCACTTT. Amino acids: CASSGDNSPLHF.

This clone was detected only a few times. DNA for the CDR3: TGTGCCAGCAGTGAAGGGCCGGGTACTCAGCCCCAGCATTTT. It yields the protein CASSEGPGTQPQHF. This chain links TRBV6-4 with TRBJ1-5, with D hard to call. V was cut by 3 bases and J by 6 bases, with 12 bases left in between. The CDR3 has 14 residues. The germline V gene encodes CDR1 MRHNA and CDR2 SNTAGT.

The chain employs TRBV28 and TRBJ2-6, with D perhaps assigned TRBD1 or TRBD2 (5 bases each). The CDR3 has 18 residues. V was shortened by 1 base and J by 0 bases, with 13 bases between the two germline ends. Germline values: CDR1 MDHEN, CDR2 SYDVKM. The CDR3 spells CASSLLGTANSGANVLTF. CDR3 DNA sequence: TGTGCCAGCAGTTTATTAGGGACGGCCAACTCTGGGGCCAACGTCCTGACTTTC.

The gene calls are TRBV6-5 and TRBJ1-2; 9 nucleotides align to TRBD1. J was trimmed by 3 bases and V by 11 bases; bases with no gene match: 10. CDR3 size: 14 residues. Germline CDR1 and CDR2: MNHEY and SVGAGI. This chain's CDR3 is CAANIQGADYGYTF. The CDR3 DNA follows: TGTGCCGCGAATATACAGGGGGCCGACTATGGCTACACCTTC.

The gene calls are TRBV19 and TRBJ2-1, with a possible D match to TRBD1 (6 bases). Germline CDR1 and CDR2: LNHDA and SQIVND (reference sequence). Trimming stripped 3 bases from V and 9 bases from J, with 21 bases between. The CDR3 covers 16 residues. The CDR3 is CASSISGTLLKSEQFF. CDR3 nucleotide sequence: TGTGCCAGTAGTATCTCCGGGACACTCCTCAAGAGTGAGCAGTTCTTC.

This clone was detected a few times. The chain uses TRBV7-2 and TRBJ2-7, with D unresolved. The CDR3 has 13 residues. The V gene's germline CDR1 is SGHTA and CDR2 FQGNSA. The V gene lost 5 bases and the J gene lost 2 bases, with 10 bases spanning the gap. CDR3 nucleotides: TGTGCCAGCAGCGAGGCCGCTCCCTACGAGCAGTACTTC. Translating it yields CASSEAAPYEQYF.

This sequence joins TRBV5-4 and TRBJ1-5; TRBD1 agrees at 10 bases. V was clipped by 4 bases and J by 4 bases; unmatched bases: 11. Germline assignment: CDR1 SGHNT and CDR2 YYREEE (reference sequence). The length of the CDR3 is 17 residues. Here the CDR3 reads CASSVGRTGGGNQPQHF. As DNA, the CDR3 is TGTGCCAGCAGCGTAGGACGGACAGGGGGAGGAAATCAGCCCCAGCATTTT.

This sequence joins TRBV2 and TRBJ2-7; 7 bases agree with TRBD1. Losses at the gene ends were 3 bases for V and 3 bases for J; bases not matched to a gene: 5. The CDR3 has 14 amino acids. The germline V gene has CDR1 SNHLY and CDR2 FYNNEI. In DNA form, the CDR3 reads TGTGCCAGCAGTGAGGGGGACAGTTTCTACGAGCAGTACTTC. Translation: CASSEGDSFYEQYF.